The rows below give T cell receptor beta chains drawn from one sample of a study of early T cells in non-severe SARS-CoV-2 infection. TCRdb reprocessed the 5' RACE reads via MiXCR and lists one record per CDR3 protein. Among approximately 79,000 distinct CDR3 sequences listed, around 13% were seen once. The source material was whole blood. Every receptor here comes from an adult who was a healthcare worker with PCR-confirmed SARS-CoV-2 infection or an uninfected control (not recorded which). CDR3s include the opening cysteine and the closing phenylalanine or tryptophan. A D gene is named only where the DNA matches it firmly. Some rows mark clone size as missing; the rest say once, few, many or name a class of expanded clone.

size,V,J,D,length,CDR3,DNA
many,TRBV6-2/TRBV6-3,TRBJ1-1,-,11,CASKSGAEAFF,TGTGCCAGCAAGTCAGGGGCGGAAGCTTTCTTT
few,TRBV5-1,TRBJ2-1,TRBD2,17,CASSLTPGTSGGNEQFF,TGCGCCAGCAGCTTGACTCCCGGGACTAGCGGGGGCAATGAGCAGTTCTTC
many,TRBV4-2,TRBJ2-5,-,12,CASSQDRGTQYF,TGTGCCAGCAGCCAAGATCGGGGGACCCAGTACTTC
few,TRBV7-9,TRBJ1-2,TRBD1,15,CASSLTPGGFAGYTF,TGTGCCAGCAGCTTAACCCCAGGGGGCTTTGCTGGCTACACCTTC
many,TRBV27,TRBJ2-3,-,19,CASRPSLRRGQDPVNTQYF,TGTGCCAGCAGACCGTCTCTGAGGCGGGGGCAGGACCCGGTGAATACGCAGTATTTT
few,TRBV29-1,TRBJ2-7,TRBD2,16,CSVGGVGTSGSYEQYF,TGCAGCGTTGGGGGAGTAGGGACTAGCGGCTCCTACGAGCAGTACTTC
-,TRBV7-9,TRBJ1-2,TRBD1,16,CASSPTDRALGYGYTF,TGTGCCAGCAGCCCAACCGACAGGGCATTAGGCTATGGCTACACCTTC
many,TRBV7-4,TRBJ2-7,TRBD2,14,CASSFSGNSYEQYF,TGTGCCAGCAGCTTTAGCGGGAACTCCTACGAGCAGTACTTC
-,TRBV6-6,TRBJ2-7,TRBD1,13,CASSLATGDGQYF,TGTGCCAGCAGTCTTGCCACAGGGGACGGGCAGTACTTC
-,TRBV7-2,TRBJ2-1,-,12,CASSLGQNEQFF,TGTGCCAGCAGCTTAGGGCAGAATGAGCAGTTCTTC
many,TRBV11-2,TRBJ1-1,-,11,CASSLRDKAFF,TGTGCCAGCAGCCTCCGGGACAAAGCTTTCTTT
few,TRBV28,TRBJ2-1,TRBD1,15,CASSNAGTGADEQFF,TGTGCCAGCAGTAACGCCGGGACAGGGGCCGATGAGCAGTTCTTC
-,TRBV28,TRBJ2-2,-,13,CASRTVNTGELFF,TGTGCCAGCCGGACGGTAAACACCGGGGAGCTGTTTTTT
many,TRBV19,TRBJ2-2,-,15,CASSIGRSNTGELFF,TGTGCCAGTAGTATAGGCAGGTCGAACACCGGGGAGCTGTTTTTT
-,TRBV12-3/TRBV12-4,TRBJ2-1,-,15,CASSLQGRSYNEQFF,TGTGCCAGCAGTTTACAGGGACGCTCCTACAATGAGCAGTTCTTC
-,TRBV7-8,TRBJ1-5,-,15,CASSLSFQSRQPQHF,TGTGCCAGCAGCTTATCTTTCCAGTCCCGCCAGCCCCAGCATTTT
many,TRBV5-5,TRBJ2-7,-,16,CASSLRSQAGPYEQYF,TGTGCCAGCAGCTTGCGTAGCCAGGCAGGTCCCTACGAGCAGTACTTC
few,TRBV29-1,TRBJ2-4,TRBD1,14,CSVRRQGAGNIQYF,TGCAGCGTCCGGAGACAGGGGGCGGGAAACATTCAGTACTTC
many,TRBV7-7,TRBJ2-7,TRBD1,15,CASSLAGQGGYEQYF,TGTGCCAGCAGCTTAGCCGGACAGGGGGGATACGAGCAGTACTTC
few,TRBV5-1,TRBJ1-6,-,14,CASSLGQSNSPLHF,TGCGCCAGCAGCTTGGGGCAGAGTAATTCACCCCTCCACTTT
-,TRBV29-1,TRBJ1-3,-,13,CSVVGSSGNTIYF,TGCAGCGTTGTTGGGAGCTCTGGAAACACCATATATTTT
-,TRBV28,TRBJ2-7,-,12,CASSGDGYEQYF,TGTGCCAGCAGTGGGGACGGCTACGAGCAGTACTTC
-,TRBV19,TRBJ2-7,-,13,CASSPGATYEQYF,TGTGCCAGTAGTCCAGGGGCCACCTACGAGCAGTACTTC
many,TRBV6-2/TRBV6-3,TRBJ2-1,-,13,CASTPSSYNEQFF,TGTGCCAGTACCCCTAGCTCCTACAATGAGCAGTTCTTC
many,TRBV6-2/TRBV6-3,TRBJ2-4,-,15,CASSQDILTKNIQYF,TGTGCCAGCAGCCAGGACATTCTTACCAAAAACATTCAGTACTTC
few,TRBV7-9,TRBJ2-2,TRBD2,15,CASSSTSAFTGELFF,TGTGCCAGCAGCTCGACTAGCGCCTTCACCGGGGAGCTGTTTTTT
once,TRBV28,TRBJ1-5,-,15,CASSMRQAYNQPQHF,TGTGCCAGCAGTATGCGACAGGCGTACAATCAGCCCCAGCATTTT
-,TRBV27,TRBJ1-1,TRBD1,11,CASSSGQGSFF,TGTGCCAGCAGCAGCGGACAGGGGTCTTTCTTT
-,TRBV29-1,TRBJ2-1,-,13,CSVQGYSYNEQFF,TGCAGCGTCCAGGGGTACTCCTACAATGAGCAGTTCTTC
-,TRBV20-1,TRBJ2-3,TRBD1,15,CSARDRDRGADTQYF,TGCAGTGCTAGAGATCGGGACAGGGGTGCAGATACGCAGTATTTT
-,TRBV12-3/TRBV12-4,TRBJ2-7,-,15,CASSSTSRGYYEQYF,TGTGCCAGCAGTTCTACTAGCAGGGGGTACTACGAGCAGTACTTC
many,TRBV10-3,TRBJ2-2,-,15,CAISAGLVNTGELFF,TGTGCCATCAGTGCGGGACTGGTGAACACCGGGGAGCTGTTTTTT
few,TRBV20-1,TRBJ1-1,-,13,CSALRRGVSEAFF,TGCAGTGCACTTCGCAGGGGAGTAAGTGAAGCTTTCTTT
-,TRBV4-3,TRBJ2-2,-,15,CASTLQFPITGELFF,TGCGCCAGCACTCTCCAGTTCCCGATAACCGGGGAGCTGTTTTTT
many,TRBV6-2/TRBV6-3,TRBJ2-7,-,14,CASSMSPYQYEQYF,TGTGCCAGCAGCATGTCCCCTTACCAATACGAGCAGTACTTC
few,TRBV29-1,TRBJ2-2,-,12,CSVGWNTGELFF,TGCAGCGTTGGGTGGAATACCGGGGAGCTGTTTTTT
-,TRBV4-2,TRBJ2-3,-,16,CASSHETEGKGDTQYF,TGTGCCAGCAGCCACGAAACGGAGGGCAAGGGAGATACGCAGTATTTT
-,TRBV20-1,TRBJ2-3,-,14,CSARDSTSTDTQYF,TGCAGTGCTCGGGACTCCACGAGCACAGATACGCAGTATTTT
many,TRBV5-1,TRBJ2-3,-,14,CASSIGTPTDTQYF,TGCGCCAGCAGCATCGGGACACCCACAGATACGCAGTATTTT
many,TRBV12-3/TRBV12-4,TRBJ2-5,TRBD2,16,CASSLDPRGGAETQYF,TGTGCCAGCAGTTTAGACCCCCGGGGGGGAGCAGAGACCCAGTACTTC
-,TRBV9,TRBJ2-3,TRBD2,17,CASSVQDGLAGSDTQYF,TGTGCCAGCAGCGTACAGGACGGACTAGCGGGATCCGATACGCAGTATTTT
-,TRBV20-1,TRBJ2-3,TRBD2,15,CSAQLAGGFTDTQYF,TGCAGTGCGCAACTAGCGGGGGGATTCACAGATACGCAGTATTTT
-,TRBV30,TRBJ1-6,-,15,CAWTLDSSYNSPLHF,TGTGCCTGGACACTCGACAGCTCCTATAATTCACCCCTCCACTTT
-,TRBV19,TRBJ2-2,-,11,CASKATGELFF,TGTGCCAGTAAGGCCACCGGGGAGCTGTTTTTT